Shown below are 21 T cell receptor beta chains from a single sample sequenced in a study of shared clonotypes between healthy human individuals. TCRdb's table, derived via immunoSEQ multiplex PCR, lists solely in-frame clones and lacks some. The table lists 2 million to 2.5 million clones, almost 96% of them singletons. The sample comprised naive CD4+ T cells sorted from blood. Specified subset: CD45RA+ positively selected. The receptors derive from a man between 18 and 35 years old in good health.

V and J are TRBV6-6 and TRBJ2-5, with 8 bases fitting TRBD2. Germline values: CDR1 MNHNY, CDR2 SVGAGI (reference sequence). The V gene end was trimmed by 1 base and the J gene end by 4 bases; junction bases not matched to a gene: 8. CDR3 length: 16 residues. The CDR3 DNA reads TGTGCCAGCAGTTACTACCTCGGGGGGGCAGGAGAGACCCAGTACTTC. Translated, it gives CASSYYLGGAGETQYF.

The chain carries TRBV28 and TRBJ2-5; 9 bases agree with TRBD2. From germline, CDR1 is MDHEN and CDR2 SYDVKM. After removal of 5 bases from V and 2 bases from J, the junction contained 15 bases not matched to a gene. The CDR3 is made up of 18 amino acids. The CDR3 DNA is TGTGCCAGCAGTCTTCCAGGAATAGCGGGGGCCCTACAAGAGACCCAGTACTTC. Translated, it gives CASSLPGIAGALQETQYF.

The chain carries TRBV19 and TRBJ1-5; D gene unclear. Germline V CDR1 and CDR2: LNHDA, SQIVND (reference sequence). V gave up 3 bases and J gave up 0 bases, with 12 bases separating them. CDR3 length: 16 amino acids. CDR3 in amino acids: CASSISAPNSNQPQHF. CDR3 in DNA: TGTGCCAGTAGTATTTCCGCTCCGAATAGCAATCAGCCCCAGCATTTT.

The chain employs TRBV19 and TRBJ2-7, with 8 bases matching TRBD1. Germline values: CDR1 LNHDA, CDR2 SQIVND (reference sequence). The CDR3 sequence is 15 residues long. J lost 4 bases, V lost 6 bases, and 11 bases had no gene match. The CDR3 bases are TGTGCCAGTAGCCCGCAGGGGACAGGTGGTTACGAGCAGTACTTC. Amino acid sequence: CASSPQGTGGYEQYF.

In regard to this clone: The sample holds other DNA sequences that translate to the same CDR3. This chain connects TRBV25-1 to TRBJ1-1; possible D gene TRBD1, 5 bases. Trimming took off 2 bases at V and 1 base at J, with 5 bases between the two ends. Germline V gene data show CDR1 as MGHDK and CDR2 as SYGVNS. The CDR3 is 13 residues long. CDR3 loop: CASSEQGNTEAFF. As DNA, the CDR3 is TGTGCCAGCAGTGAACAGGGGAACACTGAAGCTTTCTTT.

V gene TRBV29-1 combines with J gene TRBJ1-1; D is possibly TRBD1 (6 bases). The CDR3 is 13 amino acids. Per germline, CDR1 SQVTM and CDR2 ANQGSEA. Trimming cost V 3 bases and J 4 bases, with 12 bases left between them. The DNA of the CDR3 is TGCAGCGTTGAGAGGGGGACGGGCACTGAAGCTTTCTTT. Protein: CSVERGTGTEAFF.

The rearrangement uses TRBV5-1 and TRBJ2-3; 7 bases are shared with TRBD1. The V and J ends lost 0 bases and 6 bases, in that order; junction bases with no gene match: 7. Germline assignment: CDR1 SGHRS and CDR2 YFSETQ. CDR3 length equals 15 residues. CDR3: CASSLGQGGSDTQYF. CDR3 DNA sequence: TGCGCCAGCAGCTTGGGACAGGGCGGGTCGGATACGCAGTATTTT.

The chain couples TRBV11-3 to TRBJ2-1, with 13 bases lining up with TRBD2. Per germline, CDR1 SGHNT and CDR2 YENEEA. With V trimmed by 5 bases and J by 4 bases, 5 bases remained unmatched. The CDR3 is 16 residues long. The CDR3 sequence is CASSPGLAGMYNEQFF. DNA for the CDR3: TGTGCCAGCAGCCCGGGACTAGCGGGAATGTACAATGAGCAGTTCTTC. Supplemented by reference TRBV11-3 and TRBJ2-1, the full variable domain reads EAGVVQSPRYKIIEKKQPVAFWCNPISGHNTLYWYLQNLGQGPELLIRYENEEAVDDSQLPKDRFSAERLKGVDSTLKIQPAELGDSAVYLCASSPGLAGMYNEQFFGPGTRLTVL.

The rearrangement links TRBV6-1 to TRBJ1-2; D is unclear. CDR1 is MNHNS, CDR2 SASEGT, per germline. V gave up 0 bases and J gave up 1 base, with 6 bases separating them. The CDR3 runs to 14 residues. In nucleotides, the CDR3 is TGTGCCAGCAGTGAAGCCAGCGGTAACTATGGCTACACCTTC. This sequence encodes CASSEASGNYGYTF.

The J gene is TRBJ2-2, the V gene TRBV7-8; weak D call: TRBD2 (6 bases). Germline V lookup: CDR1 SGHVS, CDR2 FQNEAQ. This CDR3 has 15 residues. V lost 1 base to trimming and J lost 5 bases, with 11 bases between them. The CDR3 sequence is CASSLGLGGTGELFF. CDR3 bases: TGTGCCAGCAGCTTAGGGCTGGGAGGAACCGGGGAGCTGTTTTTT.

The rearrangement uses TRBV5-6 and TRBJ1-2, with 7 bases identical to TRBD1. CDR3 length: 15 residues. From germline, CDR1 is SGHDT and CDR2 YYEEEE. V trimming: 1 base; J trimming: 3 bases; junction bases outside the gene matches: 6. The DNA for the CDR3 is TGTGCCAGCAGCTTGCCTCGACAGGGTGACTATGGCTACACCTTC. Its protein is CASSLPRQGDYGYTF.

The chain carries TRBV18 and TRBJ1-4; D not certain. V lost 5 bases, J lost 4 bases, and 5 bases lay in between. The CDR3 runs to 12 residues. Per germline, CDR1 KGHSH and CDR2 LQKENI. CDR3 sequence reads: CASSGYNEKLFF. CDR3 DNA: TGTGCCAGCTCAGGTTATAATGAAAAACTGTTTTTT. The whole variable domain, filled in from reference TRBV18 and TRBJ1-4, reads NAGVMQNPRHLVRRRGQEARLRCSPMKGHSHVYWYRQLPEEGLKFMVYLQKENIIDESGMPKERFSAEFPKEGPSILRIQQVVRGDSAAYFCASSGYNEKLFFGSGTQLSVL.

In this sample, this clone turned up once. The chain is built from TRBV7-8 and TRBJ2-6; TRBD1 is a possible D gene (6 bases). Germline V CDR1 and CDR2: SGHVS, FQNEAQ. The CDR3 loop spans 17 amino acids. Trimming shortened V by 3 bases and J by 0 bases, and 12 bases separated the two germline ends. The chain's CDR3 is CASSFGTPNSGANVLTF. The CDR3 DNA reads as TGTGCCAGCAGCTTCGGGACACCCAACTCTGGGGCCAACGTCCTGACTTTC.

The CDR3 loop reads CASSLDRGALYEQYF. DNA of the CDR3: TGTGCCAGCAGTTTAGACAGGGGGGCCCTCTACGAGCAGTACTTC. The chain combines TRBV5-4 with TRBJ2-7; 9 bases map to TRBD1. V was clipped by 5 bases and J by 3 bases; unmatched bases: 9. This CDR3 has 15 residues. Germline loops: CDR1 SGHNT, CDR2 YYREEE (reference sequence).

The rearrangement uses TRBV7-2 and TRBJ1-6; D unclear. CDR1 and CDR2 from the germline V gene are SGHTA and FQGNSA. The CDR3 runs to 17 residues. V was shortened by 2 bases and J by 8 bases, with 19 bases between the two germline ends. The chain's CDR3 is CASSLNYKSQADSPLHF. The CDR3, as DNA: TGTGCCAGCAGCTTAAATTATAAATCCCAAGCGGATTCACCCCTCCACTTT.

V and J are TRBV27 and TRBJ2-4, with 10 bases fitting TRBD2. There are 16 residues in the CDR3. The V gene end was trimmed by 4 bases and the J gene end by 6 bases; junction bases not matched to a gene: 9. Germline assignment: CDR1 MNHEY and CDR2 SMNVEV (reference sequence). The CDR3 is CASSSTTPSGGNIQYF. The CDR3, as DNA: TGTGCCAGCAGTTCAACTACCCCTAGCGGGGGAAACATTCAGTACTTC.

Concerning this clone: Other DNA sequences within the sample encode an identical CDR3. The rearrangement links TRBV18 to TRBJ1-5, with a weak D call TRBD1 (5 bases). V gave up 1 base and J gave up 5 bases, with 9 bases separating them. The germline V gene encodes CDR1 KGHSH and CDR2 LQKENI. CDR3 length: 14 amino acids. The CDR3 DNA sequence: TGTGCCAGCTCACCACTGGGGCAGGATCAGCCCCAGCATTTT. The encoded protein is CASSPLGQDQPQHF.

V and J are TRBV6-6 and TRBJ2-1; TRBD1 is a possible D gene (6 bases). V was shortened by 2 bases and J by 5 bases, with 13 bases between the two germline ends. CDR3 length: 15 residues. CDR1 and CDR2 from the germline V gene are MNHNY and SVGAGI (reference sequence). The CDR3 DNA is TGTGCCAGCAGTTACGGGGGCGCGAGGGACAATGAGCAGTTCTTC. As protein: CASSYGGARDNEQFF.

This chain links TRBV11-2 with TRBJ2-1; D ambiguous. Trimming left V 8 bases short and J 3 bases short, with 11 bases between. Germline CDR1 SGHAT, CDR2 FQNNGV. This CDR3 has 13 amino acids. The CDR3 region is CASQTGVYNEQFF. The CDR3 DNA sequence: TGTGCCAGCCAGACTGGCGTCTACAATGAGCAGTTCTTC.

The V call is TRBV6-5, the J call TRBJ1-2, with D perhaps TRBD1 (6 bases). Looked up from germline, CDR1 is MNHEY and CDR2 is SVGAGI. The CDR3 extends over 14 amino acids. Trimming took off 4 bases at V and 4 bases at J, with 13 bases between the two ends. CDR3 sequence: CASSFTGSGYGYTF. CDR3 sequence (DNA): TGTGCCAGCAGTTTCACAGGGTCGGGCTATGGCTACACCTTC.

The rearrangement links TRBV5-4 to TRBJ1-2; D unclear. Trimming left V 0 bases short and J 7 bases short, with 16 bases between. The CDR3 extends over 15 amino acids. Germline loops: CDR1 SGHNT, CDR2 YYREEE (reference sequence). CDR3 sequence reads: CASSLALWETGGYTF. The CDR3 DNA sequence: TGTGCCAGCAGCTTGGCTCTTTGGGAGACGGGTGGCTACACCTTC.